The clone carrying this T cell receptor (beta chain) was observed at least ten times. Antigen: not known. Each CDR3 protein gets one entry after TCRdb re-called the 5' RACE reads with MiXCR. In the table there are more than 300,000 distinct CDR3 sequences, approximately 11% of which are singletons. The V end lost 0 bases, the J end lost 2 bases, and 8 bases lay between the germline ends. There are 15 residues in the CDR3. Germline CDR1 is LGHDT and CDR2 is YNNKEL (reference sequence). The source of the sample is a study of T cells after yellow fever vaccination. Study in general: Low-cell-number fractions underwent preparation using SMART-Seq v4 Ultra Low Input. Regarding the study as a whole: The CD4 and CD8 compartments had a small share of their clonotypes in common.

This chain connects TRBV3-1 to TRBJ2-1; no definite D call. The source is a man in his late teens or twenties who received the YFV17D yellow fever vaccine. The sample was CD4+ T cells sorted from PBMCs, taken 45 days after the yellow fever booster vaccination. The CDR3 region has the DNA TGTGCCAGCAGCCAAGAACACCAGCCCTACAATGAGCAGTTCTTC. Translating gives CASSQEHQPYNEQFF.